What follows describes a single TCR beta chain. Libraries were prepared by immunoSEQ multiplex PCR; TCRdb keeps only in-frame clonotypes and omits some of them. The data contain about 550,000 clones, roughly 95% of them seen just once; the ten biggest clones take up 0.1% to 0.11%. This entry comes from a study of shared clonotypes between healthy human individuals. Terminally differentiated effector memory CD45RA+ cells were excluded from the naive CD8 cells, which were CD45RO-negative and positively selected for CCR7. The V end lost 5 bases, the J end lost 3 bases, and 7 bases lay between the germline ends. Germline CDR1 and CDR2: MNHEY and SVGAGI. The CDR3 is 12 residues long.

Sequencing input: naive CD8+ T cells sorted from blood. The chain joins TRBV6-5 to TRBJ1-1; possible D gene TRBD1, 6 bases. The sequence derives from a woman aged 25-40 years in good health. The CDR3 reads CASSPGDTEAFF. The DNA of the CDR3 is TGTGCCAGCAGTCCAGGGGACACTGAAGCTTTCTTT.